This T cell receptor (beta chain) was sequenced for a study of early T cells in non-severe SARS-CoV-2 infection. Across the whole study: Sequenced material consisted of bulk RNA (from unsorted whole blood), and chains were unpaired.

Each CDR3 protein is one row after TCRdb ran MiXCR on the 5' RACE reads. The sample has around 40,000 distinct CDR3 sequences, 5.5% to 7.5% seen once. There are a few counts of this clonotype. V gave up 2 bases and J gave up 2 bases, with 9 bases separating them. The CDR3 has 13 residues. Germline V lookup: CDR1 DFQATT, CDR2 SNEGSKA (reference sequence). The clonotype was recovered from an adult who was a healthcare worker with PCR-confirmed SARS-CoV-2 infection or an uninfected control (not recorded which). The sample taken for sequencing was whole blood. This sequence joins TRBV20-1 and TRBJ1-1; D unclear. CDR3: CSARQTVNTEAFF. The CDR3 coding sequence is TGCAGTGCTAGACAGACGGTTAACACTGAAGCTTTCTTT.